The rows below give T cell receptor beta chains drawn from one sample of a study of PD-L1 blockade in urothelial cancer. Assay used: immunoSEQ multiplex PCR; TCRdb lists only in-frame clones, some missing. Among roughly 30,000 clones listed, 70% to 90% were seen once. The source material was PBMCs, sampled around atezolizumab (anti-PD-L1) treatment. These receptors were obtained from a man older than 75 with urothelial cancer. The conserved cysteine and the conserved F or W are not part of the CDR3 here. The D gene is left open where the match is weak. Where a row states a size, it is once, few, many or the class of an expanded clone; other rows omit it.

v_call clone_size d_call cdr3_aa
TRBV5-1 few - ASSLAGGATNEKLF
TRBV7-7 few TRBD1 ASSLGTGEIDTQY
TRBV5-1 - TRBD1 ANRTGSYGYT
TRBV27 - TRBD2 ASSLLTSGRWAEQF
TRBV5-1 - TRBD1 ASSWGQNNEQF
TRBV5-4 - - ASSQGGFVVIPEAF
TRBV28 - - ASLRALQPQH
TRBV18 - TRBD1 ASSSTGGETQY
TRBV9 - - ASSKQGTTNEKLF
TRBV19 once - ASRRGGADEQF
TRBV11-2 - - ASSLDLIGGQY
TRBV27 - TRBD1 ASRGQGNQPQH
TRBV5-6 - TRBD2 ASSLRLAGVRETQY
TRBV19 - - ASGDRRTASNYGYT
TRBV5-1 - TRBD2 ASSRRTSGLYNEQF
TRBV7-9 - - ASSFPRGRSTYEQY
TRBV4-2 - TRBD2 ASSQLAGGGANVLT
TRBV6-5 - - ASTQGYEQY
TRBV2 - - ASNRDFSNQPQH
TRBV9 - TRBD2 ASSVAKVAGVLNEQF
TRBV15 - TRBD1 ATSRADRPNTEAF
TRBV7-9 - - ASSFTGNTIY
TRBV7-9 - - ASSLRLDQETQY
TRBV6-6 - - ASSRGSLSEQY
TRBV5-1 - - ASSSGANTGELF
TRBV25-1 - TRBD1 ASSVAGGANYGYT
TRBV5-6 - - ASSRGAERAGVNQPQH
TRBV2 - - ASKSGENTGELF
TRBV2 - - ASSELGGMRGNEQF
TRBV5-4 - - ASSLGAGGTEAF
TRBV7-8 - TRBD1 ASSLAGTGDYEQY
TRBV6-5 - - ASTRPGLNTEAF
TRBV19 - TRBD2 ASSFSGSRQETQY
TRBV6-1 - - ASTDLYTTGELF
TRBV11-2 once - ASSFDPVGGTQY
TRBV2 - TRBD2 ASKGASGSSGELF
TRBV5-6 few TRBD1 ASSLGQGGANVLT
TRBV4-2 - TRBD2 ASSQDLGGMGSQETQY
TRBV10-2 once TRBD2 ASSLAGLSSYEQY
TRBV7-2 - TRBD1 ASSLSTGEGYT
TRBV29-1 - TRBD2 NELAGGPNQQF
TRBV6-5 - TRBD1 ASSTWTGGNTEAF
TRBV4-1 few TRBD2 ASSQELVAGTYEQY
TRBV7-9 - TRBD1 ASSSDRDGYT
TRBV7-9 - - ASSPYAAYNEQF
TRBV7-8 - TRBD1 ASSLEGGLLSGNTIY
TRBV19 - TRBD1 ASSDRGRTEAF
TRBV7-2 - TRBD2 ASSLLAGTYNEQF
TRBV14 - - ASSQGSAGTVDTQY
TRBV4-3 - TRBD1 ASSPGQGLAKNIQY
TRBV12-5 - TRBD2 ASGLVSSIGLAMETQY
TRBV2 - - ASSDLTTEAF
TRBV19 - TRBD1 ASSSRQGGDEQF